The 29 T cell receptor beta chains in this list originate from one sample, sequenced in a study of technical replicates of blood from a handful of donors. Here immunoSEQ multiplex PCR was the method, and the copy in TCRdb shows in-frame clones only, minus some. Found here are around 77,000 clones, just under 95% of them singletons; the top ten hold 0.4% to 0.5%. Sequenced sample: T cells isolated from PBMCs. These receptor sequences come from a human donor in good health.

V usage is TRBV7-8 and J usage is TRBJ2-7; perhaps TRBD2 as D (6 bases). This CDR3 spans 15 amino acids. Germline V gives CDR1 SGHVS, CDR2 FQNEAQ. V lost 6 bases, J lost 0 bases, and 15 bases lay in between. CDR3 coding DNA: TGTGCCAGCAGTTCTCTGGACTACCTCTCCTACGAGCAGTACTTC. Protein: CASSSLDYLSYEQYF.

The chain's CDR3 is CASADRISNQPQHF. DNA of the CDR3: TGTGCCAGTGCCGACAGAATCTCCAATCAGCCCCAGCATTTT. The rearrangement links TRBV6-5 to TRBJ1-5; TRBD1 is a possible D gene (5 bases). Trimming cost V 9 bases and J 3 bases, with 15 bases left between them. CDR3 size: 14 residues. Germline loops: CDR1 MNHEY, CDR2 SVGAGI.

The chain's CDR3 is CASSFSRVGAFF. CDR3 DNA: TGTGCCAGCAGCTTCTCCAGGGTAGGAGCTTTCTTT. The chain employs TRBV13 and TRBJ1-1, with D perhaps matching TRBD1 (5 bases). This CDR3 comprises 12 residues. Trimming shortened V by 3 bases and J by 10 bases, and 12 bases separated the two germline ends. The germline V gene has CDR1 PRHDT and CDR2 FYEKMQ (reference sequence).

This rearrangement joins TRBV6-1 to TRBJ1-2; TRBD1 might be the D (6 bases). CDR3 length equals 12 residues. CDR1 and CDR2 (germline): MNHNS, SASEGT. The ends were cut back, 4 bases at V and 7 bases at J, with 10 bases in the middle. The chain's CDR3 is CASSVQGSGYTF. Written as DNA, the CDR3 is TGTGCCAGCAGTGTACAGGGAAGTGGCTACACCTTC.

This clone was found a few times. V usage is TRBV7-3 and J usage is TRBJ1-2; no clear D gene. Trimming cost V 9 bases and J 8 bases, with 13 bases left between them. Germline values: CDR1 SGHTA, CDR2 FQGTGA. The CDR3 covers 11 residues. Here the CDR3 DNA reads TGTGCCAGGCCGTCGGCGGAGGGCTACACCTTC. It specifies CARPSAEGYTF.

This clone was observed a handful of times. CDR3 DNA: TGTGCCAGCGATACGGGTGAAGCTTTCTTT. Its protein product is CASDTGEAFF. The J gene is TRBJ1-1, the V gene TRBV2, with unresolved D. CDR1 SNHLY and CDR2 FYNNEI come from the germline V gene. Trimming shortened V by 8 bases and J by 7 bases, and 8 bases separated the two germline ends. CDR3 length: 10 amino acids.

The chain links TRBV7-6 to TRBJ1-3, with a tentative D call TRBD1 (6 bases). The CDR3 consists of 16 residues. Trimming stripped 3 bases from V and 0 bases from J, with 12 bases between. CDR1 and CDR2 from the germline V gene are SGHVS and FNYEAQ. The CDR3 DNA reads TGTGCCAGCAGCTTGGATGGACAGTACTCTGGAAACACCATATATTTT. Translating it yields CASSLDGQYSGNTIYF.

The chain uses TRBV2 and TRBJ1-1; 8 bases agree with TRBD1. Germline V gene lookup returns CDR1 SNHLY and CDR2 FYNNEI. The CDR3 covers 13 residues. With V trimmed by 4 bases and J by 3 bases, 1 base remained unmatched. The CDR3 DNA is TGTGCCAGCAGTGGACAGGGGCACACTGAAGCTTTCTTT. Encoded protein: CASSGQGHTEAFF.

The chain joins TRBV7-2 to TRBJ1-5, with a possible D match to TRBD1 (5 bases). This CDR3 has 15 residues. Looked up from germline, CDR1 is SGHTA and CDR2 is FQGNSA. The V end lost 2 bases, the J end lost 3 bases, and 11 bases lay between the germline ends. CDR3 sequence (DNA): TGTGCCAGCAGCTTATCCGGGGGTTCCAATCAGCCCCAGCATTTT. This sequence encodes CASSLSGGSNQPQHF.

This clone was recorded only once. V gene TRBV30 combines with J gene TRBJ1-2; 10 bases fit TRBD1. Germline V lookup: CDR1 GTSNPN, CDR2 SVGIG (reference sequence). The CDR3 consists of 14 residues. V gave up 5 bases and J gave up 6 bases; unmatched junction bases: 9. The chain's CDR3 is CAWDKTGGKDGYTF. CDR3 nucleotides: TGTGCCTGGGATAAGACAGGGGGCAAGGATGGCTACACCTTC. The full variable domain, in which reference TRBV30 and TRBJ1-2 provide the parts outside the CDR3, is SQTIHQWPATLVQPVGSPLSLECTVEGTSNPNLYWYRQAAGRGLQLLFYSVGIGQISSEVPQNLSASRPQDRQFILSSKKLLLSDSGFYLCAWDKTGGKDGYTFGSGTRLTVV.

The chain carries TRBV18 and TRBJ2-7, with TRBD2 identical over 9 bases. V shed 3 bases, J shed 3 bases, and the junction held 0 bases outside the gene matches. CDR1 KGHSH and CDR2 LQKENI come from the germline V gene. The CDR3 extends over 13 amino acids. As DNA, the CDR3 is TGTGCCAGCTCACCTAGCGGGGGCTACGAGCAGTACTTC. Translated: CASSPSGGYEQYF. The variable domain in full, with the rest retrieved from reference TRBV18 and TRBJ2-7, is NAGVMQNPRHLVRRRGQEARLRCSPMKGHSHVYWYRQLPEEGLKFMVYLQKENIIDESGMPKERFSAEFPKEGPSILRIQQVVRGDSAAYFCASSPSGGYEQYFGPGTRLTVT.

The rearrangement uses TRBV7-9 and TRBJ1-1, with TRBD1 matching over 11 bases. This CDR3 is 16 amino acids long. Germline V gives CDR1 SEHNR, CDR2 FQNEAQ (reference sequence). Trimming at V came to 5 bases and at J to 1 base, leaving 6 bases not matched to a gene. CDR3 DNA sequence: TGTGCCAGCAGCGCCAGGGACAGGGGGGCGAACACTGAAGCTTTCTTT. It specifies CASSARDRGANTEAFF.

This chain uses TRBV28 with TRBJ2-7; D is unresolved. The CDR3 runs to 11 residues. The germline V gene encodes CDR1 MDHEN and CDR2 SYDVKM. The germline V and J ends were trimmed by 3 bases and 6 bases, with 6 bases remaining between them. CDR3 coding DNA: TGTGCCAGCAGTTTCCCAGGCGAGCAGTACTTC. As protein: CASSFPGEQYF.

The chain has TRBV10-1 and TRBJ2-2; TRBD2 matches 15 bases. The junction had 6 bases not matched to a gene; V was cut back by 3 bases and J by 7 bases. The CDR3 covers 17 residues. Germline CDR1 and CDR2: WNHNN and SYGVQD (reference sequence). CDR3 protein: CASSDPGLAGGDGELFF. DNA of the CDR3: TGCGCCAGCAGTGATCCCGGACTAGCGGGAGGGGACGGGGAGCTGTTTTTT.

The chain employs TRBV9 and TRBJ1-4; D ambiguous. Germline assignment: CDR1 SGDLS and CDR2 YYNGEE. Trimming cost V 0 bases and J 8 bases, with 14 bases left between them. The CDR3 is 15 residues long. The CDR3 sequence: CASSVDTGGGEKLFF. The CDR3 nucleotides read TGTGCCAGCAGCGTAGATACGGGAGGCGGAGAAAAACTGTTTTTT.

The rearrangement links TRBV7-8 to TRBJ1-3, with a weak D call TRBD1 (5 bases). This CDR3 has 15 amino acids. V was cut by 3 bases and J by 0 bases, with 9 bases left in between. Germline CDR1 is SGHVS and CDR2 is FQNEAQ. The CDR3 sequence: CASSLGPASGNTIYF. The DNA of the CDR3 is TGTGCCAGCAGCTTGGGGCCGGCCTCTGGAAACACCATATATTTT. Together with reference TRBV7-8 and TRBJ1-3, the CDR3 gives the full variable domain: GAGVSQSPRYKVAKRGQDVALRCDPISGHVSLFWYQQALGQGPEFLTYFQNEAQLDKSGLPSDRFFAERPEGSVSTLKIQRTQQEDSAVYLCASSLGPASGNTIYFGEGSWLTVV.

The chain links TRBV4-3 to TRBJ2-7; a possible D gene is TRBD2 (6 bases). The V gene lost 2 bases and the J gene lost 3 bases, with 8 bases spanning the gap. The CDR3 consists of 13 residues. Germline CDR1 is LGHNA and CDR2 is YSLEER. The CDR3 DNA is TGCGCCAGCAGCCAACCCGGGAGCTACGAGCAGTACTTC. Translated: CASSQPGSYEQYF.

The CDR3 protein is CAFGGNEQFF. The CDR3 DNA reads as TGTGCCTTCGGGGGCAATGAGCAGTTCTTC. The chain is built from TRBV2 and TRBJ2-1; D is perhaps TRBD2 (6 bases). Trimming shortened V by 11 bases and J by 6 bases, and 8 bases separated the two germline ends. CDR1 is SNHLY and CDR2 is FYNNEI in the germline V gene. The CDR3 is 10 residues long. Full variable domain (missing parts from reference TRBV2 and TRBJ2-1): EPEVTQTPSHQVTQMGQEVILRCVPISNHLYFYWYRQILGQKVEFLVSFYNNEISEKSEIFDDQFSVERPDGSNFTLKIRSTKLEDSAMYFCAFGGNEQFFGPGTRLTVL.

This clone was detected once. This chain connects TRBV30 to TRBJ2-7; 8 nucleotides line up with TRBD2. The CDR3 consists of 14 residues. Germline CDR1 GTSNPN, CDR2 SVGIG (reference sequence). With V trimmed by 1 base and J by 5 bases, 7 bases remained unmatched. The CDR3 coding sequence is TGTGCCTGGAGTGCCGGGACTAGGAGCAACGAGCAGTACTTC. Residues: CAWSAGTRSNEQYF.

J is TRBJ2-7 and V is TRBV27; D perhaps matches TRBD1 (6 bases). CDR3 size: 14 residues. Germline V gene lookup returns CDR1 MNHEY and CDR2 SMNVEV (reference sequence). Trimming stripped 3 bases from V and 5 bases from J, with 14 bases between. CDR3 region: CASSFTTGIHEQYF. CDR3 in DNA: TGTGCCAGCAGTTTTACTACAGGGATCCACGAGCAGTACTTC.

The chain recombines TRBV6-5 with TRBJ1-2; the D is unclear. The CDR3 spans 15 residues. V gave up 3 bases and J gave up 6 bases, with 17 bases separating them. Germline V lookup: CDR1 MNHEY, CDR2 SVGAGI. DNA of the CDR3: TGTGCCAGCAGTTATTTCGCGGGAGATAGGGATGGCTACACCTTC. Translated, it gives CASSYFAGDRDGYTF.

This chain uses TRBV30 with TRBJ1-4, with a tentative D call TRBD1 (5 bases). Germline loops: CDR1 GTSNPN, CDR2 SVGIG (reference sequence). This CDR3 contains 13 residues. The ends were cut back, 7 bases at V and 4 bases at J, with 13 bases in the middle. CDR3: CASAGQVNEKLFF. The CDR3 DNA follows: TGTGCCTCCGCGGGGCAGGTTAATGAAAAACTGTTTTTT.

This clone was seen a single time. This CDR3 is CSVEAYAGWETQYF. CDR3 nucleotides: TGCAGCGTTGAAGCTTATGCGGGATGGGAGACCCAGTACTTC. The gene calls are TRBV29-1 and TRBJ2-5; D might be TRBD2 (6 bases). CDR1 and CDR2 from the germline V gene are SQVTM and ANQGSEA. The length of the CDR3 is 14 residues. V was clipped by 1 base and J by 5 bases, with 14 bases between them.

CDR3 residues: CASSSTWETEAFF. CDR3 DNA sequence: TGTGCCAGCAGCTCCACATGGGAGACTGAAGCTTTCTTT. The V call is TRBV6-5, the J call TRBJ1-1; no definite D call. Germline CDR1 reads MNHEY; CDR2 reads SVGAGI. V lost 6 bases and J 5 bases, leaving 13 bases between the germline ends. CDR3 length: 13 amino acids.

The V gene is TRBV9, the J gene TRBJ2-3; TRBD2 might be the D (6 bases). Trimming pared 2 bases from V and 8 bases from J, leaving 9 bases between. Germline CDR1 and CDR2: SGDLS and YYNGEE. This CDR3 spans 12 amino acids. CDR3 bases: TGTGCCAGCAGCGTGACTAGTTCTACGCAGTATTTT. Protein product: CASSVTSSTQYF.

The rearrangement uses TRBV7-2 and TRBJ1-5, with TRBD1 identical over 10 bases. Germline V gene sequence: CDR1 SGHTA, CDR2 FQGNSA. With V trimmed by 5 bases and J by 6 bases, 7 bases remained unmatched. The CDR3 totals 15 residues. This chain's CDR3 is CASSRRQGAGQPQHF. CDR3 nucleotides: TGTGCCAGCAGCCGCCGACAGGGGGCTGGTCAGCCCCAGCATTTT. Using reference TRBV7-2 and TRBJ1-5 for the parts outside the CDR3, the full variable domain is GAGVSQSPSNKVTEKGKDVELRCDPISGHTALYWYRQSLGQGLEFLIYFQGNSAPDKSGLPSDRFSAERTGGSVSTLTIQRTQQEDSAVYLCASSRRQGAGQPQHFGDGTRLSIL.

The chain uses TRBV2 and TRBJ1-1; the match to TRBD1 covers 7 bases. Per germline, CDR1 SNHLY and CDR2 FYNNEI. After removal of 6 bases from V and 5 bases from J, the junction contained 6 bases not matched to a gene. The CDR3 totals 13 residues. The CDR3 region is CASRWTGQTEAFF. CDR3 nucleotide sequence: TGTGCCAGCAGGTGGACAGGACAGACTGAAGCTTTCTTT.

The sample holds a few counts of this clone. The rearrangement links TRBV19 to TRBJ1-5; 8 nucleotides align to TRBD1. The CDR3 is made up of 14 amino acids. J gave up 9 bases and V 1 base, and 5 bases lay outside the gene matches. Germline assignment: CDR1 LNHDA and CDR2 SQIVND (reference sequence). CDR3 in DNA: TGTGCCAGTAGTATAGCGACAGGGGATAGGCCCCAGCATTTT. Amino acid sequence: CASSIATGDRPQHF.

The chain carries TRBV5-1 and TRBJ2-3; D gene ambiguous. Germline V gene data show CDR1 as SGHRS and CDR2 as YFSETQ. Trimming left V 1 base short and J 6 bases short, with 9 bases between. The CDR3 extends over 13 amino acids. The CDR3 region is CASSLSVSDTQYF. The CDR3 bases are TGCGCCAGCAGCTTGTCTGTTTCGGATACGCAGTATTTT.